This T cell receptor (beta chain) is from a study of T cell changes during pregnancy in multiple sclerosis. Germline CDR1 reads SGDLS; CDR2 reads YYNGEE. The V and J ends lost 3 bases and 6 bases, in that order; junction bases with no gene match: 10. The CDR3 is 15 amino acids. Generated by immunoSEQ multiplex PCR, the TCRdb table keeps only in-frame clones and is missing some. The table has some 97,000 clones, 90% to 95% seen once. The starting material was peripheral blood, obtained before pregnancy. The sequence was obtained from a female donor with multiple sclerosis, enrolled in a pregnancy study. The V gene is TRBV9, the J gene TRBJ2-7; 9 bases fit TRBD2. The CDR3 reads CASSAGLAQGFEQYF. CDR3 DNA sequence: TGTGCCAGCAGCGCGGGACTAGCCCAGGGGTTCGAGCAGTACTTC.